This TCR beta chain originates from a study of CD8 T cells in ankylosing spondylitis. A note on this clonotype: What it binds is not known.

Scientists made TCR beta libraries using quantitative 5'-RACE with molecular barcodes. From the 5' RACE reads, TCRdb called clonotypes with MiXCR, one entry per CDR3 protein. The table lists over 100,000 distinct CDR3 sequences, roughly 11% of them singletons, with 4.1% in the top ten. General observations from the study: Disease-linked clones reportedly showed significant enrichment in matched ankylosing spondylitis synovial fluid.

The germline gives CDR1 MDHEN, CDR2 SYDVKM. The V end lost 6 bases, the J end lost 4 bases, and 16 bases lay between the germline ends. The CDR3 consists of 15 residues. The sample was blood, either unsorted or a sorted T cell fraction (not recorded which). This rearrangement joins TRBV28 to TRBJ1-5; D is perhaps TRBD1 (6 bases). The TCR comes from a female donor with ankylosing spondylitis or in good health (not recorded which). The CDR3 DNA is TGTGCCAGCAGCACCGGACAGAAGGGAAATCAGCCCCAGCATTTT. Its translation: CASSTGQKGNQPQHF. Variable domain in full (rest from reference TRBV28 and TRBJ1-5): DVKVTQSSRYLVKRTGEKVFLECVQDMDHENMFWYRQDPGLGLRLIYFSYDVKMKEKGDIPEGYSVSREKKERFSLILESASTNQTSMYLCASSTGQKGNQPQHFGDGTRLSIL.